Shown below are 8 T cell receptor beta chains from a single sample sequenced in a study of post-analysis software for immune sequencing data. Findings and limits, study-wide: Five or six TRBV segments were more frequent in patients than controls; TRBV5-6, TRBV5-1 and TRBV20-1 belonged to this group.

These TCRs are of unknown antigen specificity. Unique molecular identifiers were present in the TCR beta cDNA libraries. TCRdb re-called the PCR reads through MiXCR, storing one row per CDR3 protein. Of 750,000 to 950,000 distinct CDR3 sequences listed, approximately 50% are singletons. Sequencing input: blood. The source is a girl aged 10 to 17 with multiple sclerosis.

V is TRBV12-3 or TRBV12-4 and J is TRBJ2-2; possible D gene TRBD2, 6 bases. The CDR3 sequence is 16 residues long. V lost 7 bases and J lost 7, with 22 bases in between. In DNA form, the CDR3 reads TGTGCCAGCAACATACCCGGGAGTTACCGGGGCGGGGAGCTGTTTTTT. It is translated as CASNIPGSYRGGELFF.

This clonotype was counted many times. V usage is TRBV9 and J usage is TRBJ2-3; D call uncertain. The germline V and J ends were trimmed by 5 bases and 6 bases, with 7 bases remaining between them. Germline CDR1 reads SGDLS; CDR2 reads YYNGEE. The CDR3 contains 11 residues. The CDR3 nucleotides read TGTGCCAGCAGGGGTGGGGATACGCAGTATTTT. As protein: CASRGGDTQYF.

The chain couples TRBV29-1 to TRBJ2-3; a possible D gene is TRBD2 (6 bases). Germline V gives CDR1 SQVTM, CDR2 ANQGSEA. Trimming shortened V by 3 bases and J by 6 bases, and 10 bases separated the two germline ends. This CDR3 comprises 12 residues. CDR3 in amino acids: CSVEFAGDTQYF. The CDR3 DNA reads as TGCAGCGTTGAGTTTGCGGGGGATACGCAGTATTTT.

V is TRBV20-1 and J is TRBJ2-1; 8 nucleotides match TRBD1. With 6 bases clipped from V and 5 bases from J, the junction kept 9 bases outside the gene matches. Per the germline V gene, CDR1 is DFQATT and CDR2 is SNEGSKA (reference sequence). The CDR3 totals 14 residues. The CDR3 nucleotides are TGCAGTGCCTTAGACAGGGGAAGTCACAATGAGCAGTTCTTC. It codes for CSALDRGSHNEQFF.

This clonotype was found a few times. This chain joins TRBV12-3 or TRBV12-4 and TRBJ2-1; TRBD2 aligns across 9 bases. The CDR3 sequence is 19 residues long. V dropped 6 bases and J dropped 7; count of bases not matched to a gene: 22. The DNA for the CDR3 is TGTGCCAGCAGCTCAGGGCTAGCGGGAACCCGAGGTAGGCTTAATGAGCAGTTCTTC. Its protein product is CASSSGLAGTRGRLNEQFF.

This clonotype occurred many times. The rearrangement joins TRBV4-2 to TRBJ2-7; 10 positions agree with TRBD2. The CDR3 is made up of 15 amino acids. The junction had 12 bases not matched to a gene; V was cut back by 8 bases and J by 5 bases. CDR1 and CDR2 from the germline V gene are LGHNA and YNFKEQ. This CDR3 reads CASRASLAGRDEQYF. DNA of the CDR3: TGTGCCAGCCGCGCTTCACTAGCGGGACGCGACGAGCAGTACTTC.

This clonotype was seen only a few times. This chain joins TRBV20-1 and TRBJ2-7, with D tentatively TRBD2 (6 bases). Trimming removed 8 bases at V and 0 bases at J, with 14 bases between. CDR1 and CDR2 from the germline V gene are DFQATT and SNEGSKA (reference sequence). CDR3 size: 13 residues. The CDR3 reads CSLAERTSYEQYF. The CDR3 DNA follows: TGCAGTTTAGCGGAACGGACCTCCTACGAGCAGTACTTC.

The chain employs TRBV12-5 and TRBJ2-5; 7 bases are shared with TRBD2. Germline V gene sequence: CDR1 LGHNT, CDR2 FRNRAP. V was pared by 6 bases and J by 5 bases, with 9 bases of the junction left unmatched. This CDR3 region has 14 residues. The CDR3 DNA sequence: TGTGCTAGTGGGATAGCGGGCGGTTTGGAGACCCAGTACTTC. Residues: CASGIAGGLETQYF.